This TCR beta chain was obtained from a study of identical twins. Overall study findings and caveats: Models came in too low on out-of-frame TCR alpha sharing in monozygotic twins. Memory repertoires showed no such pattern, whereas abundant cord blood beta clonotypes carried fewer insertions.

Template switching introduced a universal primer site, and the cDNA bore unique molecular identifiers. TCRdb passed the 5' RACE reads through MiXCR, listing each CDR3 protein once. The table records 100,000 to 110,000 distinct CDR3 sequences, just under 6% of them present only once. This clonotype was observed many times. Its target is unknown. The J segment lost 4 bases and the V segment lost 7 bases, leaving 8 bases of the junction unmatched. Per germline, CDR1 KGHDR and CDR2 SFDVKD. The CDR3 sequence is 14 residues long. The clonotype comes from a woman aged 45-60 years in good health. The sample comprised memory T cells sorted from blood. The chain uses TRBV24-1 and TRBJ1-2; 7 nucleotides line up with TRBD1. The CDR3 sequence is CATSGGTDLYGYTF. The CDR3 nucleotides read TGTGCCACCAGCGGAGGGACAGACCTCTATGGCTACACCTTC.